This passage covers 5 T cell receptor beta chains from one sample sequenced in a study of cytomegalovirus exposure and HLA in healthy donors. A multiplex PCR was run with 60 Vbeta primers and 13 Jbeta primers. Clones were sequenced by immunoSEQ multiplex PCR, and TCRdb holds only the in-frame ones, with some missing. The table for this sample gives 100,000 to 150,000 clones. Material for sequencing was PBMCs. Every receptor here comes from a man aged 25 to 40 in good health and CMV-seronegative.

J is TRBJ1-1 and V is TRBV5-1; D remains ambiguous. Germline V CDR1 and CDR2: SGHRS, YFSETQ. There are 16 residues in the CDR3. Trimming removed 1 base at V and 1 base at J, with 14 bases between. CDR3 in DNA: TGCGCCAGCAGCTTGAGCCAGAGGGAGGCGAACACTGAAGCTTTCTTT. It yields the protein CASSLSQREANTEAFF.

V gene TRBV5-6 combines with J gene TRBJ2-1; 12 bases fit TRBD1. Germline-derived CDR1 and CDR2 are SGHDT and YYEEEE. V lost 5 bases, J lost 7 bases, and 10 bases stayed unmatched. This CDR3 has 16 residues. The CDR3 loop reads CASRDWDRGPWNEQFF. DNA for the CDR3: TGTGCCAGCAGGGATTGGGACAGGGGGCCCTGGAATGAGCAGTTCTTC.

This chain joins TRBV5-4 and TRBJ2-1, with 10 bases lining up with TRBD2. V dropped 2 bases and J dropped 3; count of bases not matched to a gene: 5. Germline V gives CDR1 SGHNT, CDR2 YYREEE (reference sequence). CDR3 size: 16 residues. As DNA, the CDR3 is TGTGCCAGCAGCTTTACTAGCGGGACCCACTACAATGAGCAGTTCTTC. Protein: CASSFTSGTHYNEQFF.

This sequence joins TRBV15 and TRBJ2-3; D not certain. CDR1 is LNHNV, CDR2 YYDKDF, per germline (reference sequence). The CDR3 is 13 residues long. The V and J ends lost 3 bases and 5 bases respectively, with 9 bases between them. In DNA, the CDR3 is TGTGCCACCAGCAGGCGGAGTTTAGATACGCAGTATTTT. Translation: CATSRRSLDTQYF.

The chain couples TRBV5-1 to TRBJ2-3; weak D call: TRBD1 (6 bases). Trimming shortened V by 0 bases and J by 7 bases, and 9 bases separated the two germline ends. The CDR3 length is 13 residues. Germline CDR1 is SGHRS and CDR2 is YFSETQ. CDR3 in amino acids: CASSLEQGNTQYF. CDR3 nucleotide sequence: TGCGCCAGCAGCTTGGAACAGGGAAATACGCAGTATTTT. The full variable domain, in which reference TRBV5-1 and TRBJ2-3 provide the parts outside the CDR3, is KAGVTQTPRYLIKTRGQQVTLSCSPISGHRSVSWYQQTPGQGLQFLFEYFSETQRNKGNFPGRFSGRQFSNSRSEMNVSTLELGDSALYLCASSLEQGNTQYFGPGTRLTVL.